This T cell receptor beta chain was identified during a study of OX40 agonist ivuxolimab in advanced cancers. Study-level points and caveats: The study found that CD8+ T cells averaged more expanded clones than CD4+. What antigens the expanded peripheral T cells recognized was never established.

The CDR3 loop spans 14 amino acids. Trimming pared 6 bases from V and 6 bases from J, leaving 17 bases between. CDR1 is MNHNY and CDR2 is SVGAGI in the germline V gene (reference sequence). The assay was immunoSEQ multiplex PCR, and TCRdb's table has in-frame clones only and misses some. The sample consists of about 82,000 clones, about 85% of them appearing once. This clone was picked up one time. Its antigen is as yet unknown. This TCR derives from an adult with an advanced solid tumor such as melanoma, head and neck, liver or kidney cancer. The sample here was CD4+ or CD8+ T cells sorted from blood, taken in a trial of the OX40 agonist ivuxolimab. This rearrangement joins TRBV6-6 to TRBJ1-1, with unresolved D. CDR3 coding DNA: TGTGCCAGCAGGGCTTTGGAGGGCGGCGCTGAAGCTTTCTTT. The encoded protein is CASRALEGGAEAFF.